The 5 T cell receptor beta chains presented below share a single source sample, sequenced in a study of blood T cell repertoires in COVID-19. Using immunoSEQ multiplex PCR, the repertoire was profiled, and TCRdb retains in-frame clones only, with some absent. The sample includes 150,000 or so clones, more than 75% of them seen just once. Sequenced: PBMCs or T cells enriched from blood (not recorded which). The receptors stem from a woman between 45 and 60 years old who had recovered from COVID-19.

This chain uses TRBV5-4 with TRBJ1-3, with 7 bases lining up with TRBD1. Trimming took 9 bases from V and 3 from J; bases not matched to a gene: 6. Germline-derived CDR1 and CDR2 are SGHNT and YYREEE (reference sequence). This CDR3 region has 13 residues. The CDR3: CAITGVGGNTIYF. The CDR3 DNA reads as TGTGCCATCACAGGGGTGGGTGGAAACACCATATATTTT.

In nucleotides, the CDR3 is TGTGCCAGCAGCTGGGGTGGGAGGAACACCGGGGAGCTGTTTTTT. Encoded protein: CASSWGGRNTGELFF. This chain uses TRBV11-2 with TRBJ2-2, with D perhaps TRBD2 (5 bases). This CDR3 is built from 15 residues. Germline values: CDR1 SGHAT, CDR2 FQNNGV. Trimming cost V 4 bases and J 1 base, with 10 bases left between them.

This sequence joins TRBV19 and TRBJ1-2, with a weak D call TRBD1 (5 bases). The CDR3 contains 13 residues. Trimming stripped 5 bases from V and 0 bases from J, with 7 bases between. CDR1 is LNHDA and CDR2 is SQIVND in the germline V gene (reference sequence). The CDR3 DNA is TGTGCCAGTAGTGGGGGGACTAACTATGGCTACACCTTC. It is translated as CASSGGTNYGYTF.

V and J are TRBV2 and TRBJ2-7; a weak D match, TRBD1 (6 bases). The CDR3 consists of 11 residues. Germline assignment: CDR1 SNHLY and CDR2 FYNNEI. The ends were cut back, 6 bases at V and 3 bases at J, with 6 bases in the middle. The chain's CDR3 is CASRQGYEQYF. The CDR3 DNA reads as TGTGCCAGCAGACAGGGCTACGAGCAGTACTTC.

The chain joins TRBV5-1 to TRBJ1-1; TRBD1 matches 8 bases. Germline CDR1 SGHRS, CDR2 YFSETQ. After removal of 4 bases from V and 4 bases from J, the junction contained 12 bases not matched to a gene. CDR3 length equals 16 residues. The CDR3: CASSLGQGRGATEAFF. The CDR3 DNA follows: TGCGCCAGCAGCCTCGGACAGGGAAGAGGTGCCACTGAAGCTTTCTTT.